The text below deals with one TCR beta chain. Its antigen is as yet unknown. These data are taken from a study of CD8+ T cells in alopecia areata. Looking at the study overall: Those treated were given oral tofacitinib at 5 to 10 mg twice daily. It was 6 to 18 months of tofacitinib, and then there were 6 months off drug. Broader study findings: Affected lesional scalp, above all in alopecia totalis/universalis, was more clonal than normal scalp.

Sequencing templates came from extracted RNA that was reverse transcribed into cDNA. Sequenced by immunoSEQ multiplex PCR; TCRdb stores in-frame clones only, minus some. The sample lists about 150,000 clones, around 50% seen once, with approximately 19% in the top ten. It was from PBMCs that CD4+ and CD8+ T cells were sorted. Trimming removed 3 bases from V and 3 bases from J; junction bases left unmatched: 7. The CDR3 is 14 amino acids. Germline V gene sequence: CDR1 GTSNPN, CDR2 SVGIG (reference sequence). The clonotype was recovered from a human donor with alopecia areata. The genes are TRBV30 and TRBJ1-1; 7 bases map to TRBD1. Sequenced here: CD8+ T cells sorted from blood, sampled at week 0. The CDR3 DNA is TGTGCCTGGAGAGCGACAGGGCGGGACACTGAAGCTTTCTTT. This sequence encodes CAWRATGRDTEAFF.